The rows below give T cell receptor beta chains drawn from one sample of a study of blood T cell repertoires in COVID-19. Sequencing used immunoSEQ multiplex PCR; TCRdb keeps in-frame clones, though not all of them. The table has about 200,000 clones, about 81% seen once. Sequencing was carried out using peripheral blood. The receptors stem from an elderly woman with COVID-19, enrolled during active disease. Each CDR3 is given with its conserved first and last residue. Each record gives: J gene, D gene, clone size, V gene, CDR3 DNA, CDR3 protein. A D gene is named only where the DNA matches it firmly. The listing skips clone size in some rows; elsewhere it reads once, few, many or a size class.

J gene: TRBJ1-4; D gene: NA; clone size: NA; V gene: TRBV6-2/TRBV6-3; CDR3 DNA: TGTGCCAGCAGCGTCAGGGATGAAAAACTGTTTTTT; CDR3 protein: CASSVRDEKLFF
J gene: TRBJ2-7; D gene: TRBD2; clone size: NA; V gene: TRBV5-4; CDR3 DNA: TGTGCCAGCAGCCTTCTGGGACTAGCGGACTACGAGCAGTACTTC; CDR3 protein: CASSLLGLADYEQYF
J gene: TRBJ2-5; D gene: NA; clone size: NA; V gene: TRBV7-2; CDR3 DNA: TGTGCCAGCAGCTTGGGGAGTGGAGAGACCCAGTACTTC; CDR3 protein: CASSLGSGETQYF
J gene: TRBJ1-2; D gene: NA; clone size: NA; V gene: TRBV7-8; CDR3 DNA: TGTGCCAGCAGCTTTCGGGGAGGCGATGGCTACACCTTC; CDR3 protein: CASSFRGGDGYTF
J gene: TRBJ2-7; D gene: TRBD2; clone size: NA; V gene: TRBV5-6; CDR3 DNA: TGTGCCAGCAGCTCCAGACTAGCGGGAGATTCCTACGAGCAGTACTTC; CDR3 protein: CASSSRLAGDSYEQYF
J gene: TRBJ1-2; D gene: NA; clone size: NA; V gene: TRBV7-2; CDR3 DNA: TGTGCCAGCAGCTTAGATCCTCGGGGACTCCTCCGCGGCTACACCTTC; CDR3 protein: CASSLDPRGLLRGYTF
J gene: TRBJ1-1; D gene: NA; clone size: NA; V gene: TRBV7-9; CDR3 DNA: TGTGCCAGCAGTGGGAACCTGGGGGGAGCTTTCTTT; CDR3 protein: CASSGNLGGAFF
J gene: TRBJ2-1; D gene: TRBD2; clone size: few; V gene: TRBV5-1; CDR3 DNA: TGCGCCAGCAGCCCCAAGACTAGCGGGGGGTCTGAGCAGTTCTTC; CDR3 protein: CASSPKTSGGSEQFF
J gene: TRBJ1-5; D gene: NA; clone size: NA; V gene: TRBV19; CDR3 DNA: TGTGCCAGCAACAGGGTCACGAGCAATCAGCCCCAGCATTTT; CDR3 protein: CASNRVTSNQPQHF
J gene: TRBJ1-5; D gene: TRBD1; clone size: NA; V gene: TRBV5-1; CDR3 DNA: TGCGCCAGCAGCGACAGGGGCGGGCAGCCCCAGCATTTT; CDR3 protein: CASSDRGGQPQHF
J gene: TRBJ2-1; D gene: NA; clone size: few; V gene: TRBV5-4; CDR3 DNA: TGTGCCAGCAGCGAAACCGGAAGGGGCAATGAGCAGTTCTTC; CDR3 protein: CASSETGRGNEQFF
J gene: TRBJ1-4; D gene: NA; clone size: NA; V gene: TRBV11-2; CDR3 DNA: TGTGCCAGCAGCTTATCGGGAGGGAAGAGTAATGAAAAACTGTTTTTT; CDR3 protein: CASSLSGGKSNEKLFF
J gene: TRBJ2-7; D gene: NA; clone size: NA; V gene: TRBV6-5; CDR3 DNA: TGTGCCAGCAGTTTGACACCCAGGGCCTACGAGCAGTACTTC; CDR3 protein: CASSLTPRAYEQYF
J gene: TRBJ2-5; D gene: NA; clone size: few; V gene: TRBV28; CDR3 DNA: TGTGCCAGCAGGGGGACTCCCCAAGAGACCCAGTACTTC; CDR3 protein: CASRGTPQETQYF
J gene: TRBJ2-2; D gene: NA; clone size: few; V gene: TRBV5-6; CDR3 DNA: TGTGCCAGCAGCTTTCAGGGCCGGAACACCGGGGAGCTGTTTTTT; CDR3 protein: CASSFQGRNTGELFF
J gene: TRBJ1-2; D gene: NA; clone size: NA; V gene: TRBV30; CDR3 DNA: TGTGCCTGGAGCGCACGGGGGTCCTATTATGGCTACACCTTC; CDR3 protein: CAWSARGSYYGYTF
J gene: TRBJ2-3; D gene: NA; clone size: few; V gene: TRBV6-5; CDR3 DNA: TGTGCCAGCACCCCTAGCGATACGCAGTATTTT; CDR3 protein: CASTPSDTQYF
J gene: TRBJ1-1; D gene: NA; clone size: NA; V gene: TRBV10-3; CDR3 DNA: TGTGCCATCAGTGAGTCGCGGGGGGAAGCTTTCTTT; CDR3 protein: CAISESRGEAFF
J gene: TRBJ2-2; D gene: TRBD1; clone size: NA; V gene: TRBV19; CDR3 DNA: TGTGCCAGTAGTATTCCAAAAGGGACAGGGGATCCCGGGGAGCTGTTTTTT; CDR3 protein: CASSIPKGTGDPGELFF
J gene: TRBJ2-3; D gene: TRBD1; clone size: NA; V gene: TRBV5-6; CDR3 DNA: TGTGCCAGCAGCTTGGTCGGGACAGGCACAGATACGCAGTATTTT; CDR3 protein: CASSLVGTGTDTQYF
J gene: TRBJ2-1; D gene: TRBD1; clone size: NA; V gene: TRBV18; CDR3 DNA: TGTGCCAGCTCACAGGGATGGGACAGGGGGTCGAATGAGCAGTTCTTC; CDR3 protein: CASSQGWDRGSNEQFF
J gene: TRBJ2-1; D gene: NA; clone size: NA; V gene: TRBV11-2; CDR3 DNA: TGTGCCAGCAGCTTTGGGGGGAGCTCCTACAATGAGCAGTTCTTC; CDR3 protein: CASSFGGSSYNEQFF
J gene: TRBJ2-5; D gene: NA; clone size: NA; V gene: TRBV7-2; CDR3 DNA: TGTGCCAGCAGCTTGAGGGGTAGGGGGATAAAATTTCAAGAGACCCAGTACTTC; CDR3 protein: CASSLRGRGIKFQETQYF
J gene: TRBJ1-1; D gene: NA; clone size: NA; V gene: TRBV7-9; CDR3 DNA: TGTGCCAGCAGCTTCCTTGGGGGGAGGAACACTGAAGCTTTCTTT; CDR3 protein: CASSFLGGRNTEAFF
J gene: TRBJ2-1; D gene: NA; clone size: NA; V gene: TRBV4-2; CDR3 DNA: TGTGCCAGCAGCTCAAATAGGGGGTCCTACAATGAGCAGTTCTTC; CDR3 protein: CASSSNRGSYNEQFF
J gene: TRBJ1-2; D gene: NA; clone size: NA; V gene: TRBV19; CDR3 DNA: TGTGCCAGTAGTTCCGGGAGCAAAACAATCTATGGCTACACCTTC; CDR3 protein: CASSSGSKTIYGYTF
J gene: TRBJ1-3; D gene: NA; clone size: NA; V gene: TRBV3-1/TRBV3-2; CDR3 DNA: TGTGCCAGCAGCCCGGAGATCTCTGGAAACACCATATATTTT; CDR3 protein: CASSPEISGNTIYF
J gene: TRBJ1-4; D gene: NA; clone size: NA; V gene: TRBV6-1; CDR3 DNA: TGTGCCAGCAGTGAAGGACAGTGGGGGGGAAAACTGTTTTTT; CDR3 protein: CASSEGQWGGKLFF
J gene: TRBJ1-2; D gene: NA; clone size: NA; V gene: TRBV19; CDR3 DNA: TGTGCCAGTAGTAAACAGGATGGCTACACCTTC; CDR3 protein: CASSKQDGYTF
J gene: TRBJ2-2; D gene: NA; clone size: few; V gene: TRBV2; CDR3 DNA: TGTGCCAGCAGTGTTGGCACAGGGCCCGGGGAGCTGTTTTTT; CDR3 protein: CASSVGTGPGELFF
J gene: TRBJ1-5; D gene: NA; clone size: NA; V gene: TRBV18; CDR3 DNA: TGTGCCAGCTCACCCGTGGCTAAGGAGCAGCCCCAGCATTTT; CDR3 protein: CASSPVAKEQPQHF
J gene: TRBJ1-1; D gene: NA; clone size: once; V gene: TRBV7-2; CDR3 DNA: TGTGCCAGCAGCCTGTTTACTATGAACACTGAAGCTTTCTTT; CDR3 protein: CASSLFTMNTEAFF
J gene: TRBJ2-7; D gene: TRBD2; clone size: NA; V gene: TRBV3-1/TRBV3-2; CDR3 DNA: TGTGCCAGCAGCCAGGACCTGACTAGCGGGGGCTACGAGCAGTACTTC; CDR3 protein: CASSQDLTSGGYEQYF
J gene: TRBJ2-3; D gene: NA; clone size: NA; V gene: TRBV7-9; CDR3 DNA: TGTGCCAGCAGGAGGGACTGGAGCACAGATACGCAGTATTTT; CDR3 protein: CASRRDWSTDTQYF
J gene: TRBJ1-2; D gene: TRBD1; clone size: NA; V gene: TRBV6-5; CDR3 DNA: TGTGCCACCAGGGGGCCGTTTGGCTACACCTTC; CDR3 protein: CATRGPFGYTF
J gene: TRBJ2-3; D gene: TRBD2; clone size: NA; V gene: TRBV5-1; CDR3 DNA: TGCGCCAGCAGCTTAAAGCCGGGACTAGAGGTACCAGATACGCAGTATTTT; CDR3 protein: CASSLKPGLEVPDTQYF
J gene: TRBJ1-2; D gene: TRBD1; clone size: NA; V gene: TRBV18; CDR3 DNA: TGTGCCAGCTCAGGGACAGGGAACTATGGCTACACCTTC; CDR3 protein: CASSGTGNYGYTF
J gene: TRBJ2-1; D gene: TRBD2; clone size: NA; V gene: TRBV11-2; CDR3 DNA: TGTGCCAGCAGCTTAGGGTCTAGCGGGAGGAGGCGTATGGGAAGTGAGCAGTTCTTC; CDR3 protein: CASSLGSSGRRRMGSEQFF
J gene: TRBJ2-2; D gene: NA; clone size: once; V gene: TRBV11-2; CDR3 DNA: TGTGCCAGCAGCTCGTCACGGGGTACCGGGGAGCTGTTTTTT; CDR3 protein: CASSSSRGTGELFF
J gene: TRBJ1-4; D gene: TRBD1; clone size: NA; V gene: TRBV7-9; CDR3 DNA: TGTGCCAGCAGCATTGACAGGGTTTACGAAAAACTGTTTTTT; CDR3 protein: CASSIDRVYEKLFF
J gene: TRBJ1-5; D gene: TRBD1; clone size: NA; V gene: TRBV6-6; CDR3 DNA: TGTGCCAGCCGGACAGGGGATCAGCCCCAGCATTTT; CDR3 protein: CASRTGDQPQHF
J gene: TRBJ2-5; D gene: TRBD1; clone size: NA; V gene: TRBV27; CDR3 DNA: TGTGCCAGCGGAAGGGGACAGCCGCCCGAGACCCAGTACTTC; CDR3 protein: CASGRGQPPETQYF
J gene: TRBJ2-1; D gene: TRBD2; clone size: NA; V gene: TRBV6-1; CDR3 DNA: TGTGCCAGCAGGTTAGCGGGAGGCTACAATGAGCAGTTCTTC; CDR3 protein: CASRLAGGYNEQFF
J gene: TRBJ2-7; D gene: NA; clone size: NA; V gene: TRBV14; CDR3 DNA: TGTGCCAGCAGCCAAAGGTCGACAGGTCCCGGGGAAGAGCAGTACTTC; CDR3 protein: CASSQRSTGPGEEQYF
J gene: TRBJ2-7; D gene: TRBD1; clone size: NA; V gene: TRBV5-1; CDR3 DNA: TGCGCCAGCAGCTTGGACGGACAGGGGTACGAGCAGTACTTC; CDR3 protein: CASSLDGQGYEQYF
J gene: TRBJ2-3; D gene: TRBD2; clone size: NA; V gene: TRBV7-2; CDR3 DNA: TGTGCCAGCAGCTTCCGGGGTAGCGGGAGCCGAGATACGCAGTATTTT; CDR3 protein: CASSFRGSGSRDTQYF
J gene: TRBJ2-1; D gene: TRBD2; clone size: NA; V gene: TRBV9; CDR3 DNA: TGTGCCAGCAGCGTCCAAGCGGGGGGAAGGTGGGATGAGCAGTTCTTC; CDR3 protein: CASSVQAGGRWDEQFF
J gene: TRBJ2-3; D gene: TRBD1; clone size: NA; V gene: TRBV12-5; CDR3 DNA: TGTGCTAGTGGTTTAAGGACAGGGGGTAGCACAGATACGCAGTATTTT; CDR3 protein: CASGLRTGGSTDTQYF
J gene: TRBJ1-2; D gene: NA; clone size: NA; V gene: TRBV19; CDR3 DNA: TGTGCCACGAGCGTTAACTATGGCTACACCTTC; CDR3 protein: CATSVNYGYTF
J gene: TRBJ2-5; D gene: TRBD1; clone size: NA; V gene: TRBV10-3; CDR3 DNA: TGTGCCATCAGTGAGTCGTTGGGGACAGGCAAGAGAACCCAGTACTTC; CDR3 protein: CAISESLGTGKRTQYF
J gene: TRBJ2-5; D gene: TRBD2; clone size: NA; V gene: TRBV29-1; CDR3 DNA: TGCAGCGTTGAAGGCCAGCGGGGAGTCCGAGAGACCCAGTACTTC; CDR3 protein: CSVEGQRGVRETQYF
J gene: TRBJ1-1; D gene: NA; clone size: NA; V gene: TRBV30; CDR3 DNA: TGTGCCTGTACTAAACGTGGCCCCTTGGGGAACACTGAAGCTTTCTTT; CDR3 protein: CACTKRGPLGNTEAFF
J gene: TRBJ1-2; D gene: NA; clone size: NA; V gene: TRBV3-1/TRBV3-2; CDR3 DNA: TGTGCCAGCAGCCAAGGTGGGGGCGCCAACTATGGCTACACCTTC; CDR3 protein: CASSQGGGANYGYTF
J gene: TRBJ1-2; D gene: NA; clone size: few; V gene: TRBV21-1; CDR3 DNA: TGTGCCAGCAGCATCCACAGGGGAACCTTC; CDR3 protein: CASSIHRGTF
J gene: TRBJ1-2; D gene: TRBD1; clone size: few; V gene: TRBV9; CDR3 DNA: TGTGCCAGCAGCTATGGACAGGGGGCTTATGGCTACACCTTC; CDR3 protein: CASSYGQGAYGYTF